The 24 T cell receptor beta chains in this list originate from one sample, sequenced in a study of cytotoxic CD8 clonotypes in ibrutinib-treated CLL. Measured with immunoSEQ multiplex PCR; TCRdb has only the in-frame clones, and not every one. The table lists 55,000 to 80,000 clones, roughly 57% of them singletons. The starting material was PBMCs, obtained after 12 months of ibrutinib treatment. These receptors were collected from a human donor with chronic lymphocytic leukemia.

The rearrangement uses TRBV19 and TRBJ1-2, with D uncertain. V lost 3 bases to trimming and J lost 2 bases, with 7 bases between them. The CDR3 length is 13 residues. Germline CDR1 is LNHDA and CDR2 is SQIVND (reference sequence). The CDR3 protein is CASSIGRNYGYTF. The CDR3 DNA follows: TGTGCCAGTAGTATCGGAAGAAACTATGGCTACACCTTC.

The chain links TRBV18 to TRBJ2-2; D remains ambiguous. CDR3 length: 13 amino acids. Deletions cut 9 bases from V and 0 bases from J, with 8 bases between. Germline CDR1 reads KGHSH; CDR2 reads LQKENI. CDR3 protein: CASGISNTGELFF. CDR3 sequence (DNA): TGTGCCAGTGGTATCTCGAACACCGGGGAGCTGTTTTTT. The full variable domain, its missing parts supplied by reference TRBV18 and TRBJ2-2, is NAGVMQNPRHLVRRRGQEARLRCSPMKGHSHVYWYRQLPEEGLKFMVYLQKENIIDESGMPKERFSAEFPKEGPSILRIQQVVRGDSAAYFCASGISNTGELFFGEGSRLTVL.

There are many counts of this clone. This chain connects TRBV27 to TRBJ1-2; TRBD1 might be the D (6 bases). The germline CDR1 and CDR2 sequences are MNHEY and SMNVEV (reference sequence). V dropped 5 bases and J dropped 2 bases, with 15 bases sitting between them. This CDR3 spans 15 amino acids. The CDR3, as DNA: TGTGCCAGCAGTCCCGGGACAAAGCGCAACTATGGCTACACCTTC. The encoded protein is CASSPGTKRNYGYTF.

In nucleotides, the CDR3 is TGCGCCAGCAGGCCAGGGGAGGAGGCTTCACCCCTCCACTTT. This translates into CASRPGEEASPLHF. This sequence joins TRBV4-1 and TRBJ1-6; TRBD1 is a possible D gene (6 bases). V was shortened by 6 bases and J by 9 bases, with 15 bases between the two germline ends. The CDR3 has 14 amino acids. The germline CDR1 and CDR2 sequences are MGHRA and YSYEKL.

The J gene is TRBJ2-3, the V gene TRBV5-1; 15 bases fit TRBD2. The length of the CDR3 is 18 residues. After removal of 2 bases from V and 2 bases from J, the junction contained 6 bases not matched to a gene. Germline V gives CDR1 SGHRS, CDR2 YFSETQ. CDR3 in DNA: TGCGCCAGCAGCTTTGGACTAGCGGGAGGGAGGGCCACAGATACGCAGTATTTT. Translating it yields CASSFGLAGGRATDTQYF.

The chain uses TRBV28 and TRBJ2-7, with D perhaps TRBD1 or TRBD2 (5 bases each). The germline gives CDR1 MDHEN, CDR2 SYDVKM. CDR3 size: 15 residues. The V end lost 5 bases, the J end lost 1 base, and 15 bases lay between the germline ends. Written as DNA, the CDR3 is TGTGCCAGCAGTACCCTTGTGGGGGTGTCCTACGAGCAGTACGTC. Translated, it gives CASSTLVGVSYEQYV.

This chain links TRBV4-2 with TRBJ2-2, with 10 nucleotides matching TRBD1. The CDR3 loop spans 15 amino acids. The germline V gene has CDR1 LGHNA and CDR2 YNFKEQ. The J segment lost 6 bases and the V segment lost 1 base, leaving 2 bases of the junction unmatched. CDR3 nucleotides: TGTGCCAGCAGCCAAGGACAGGGGGCCTCCGGGGAGCTGTTTTTT. Protein product: CASSQGQGASGELFF.

This clone was detected a few times. The V and J genes are TRBV2 and TRBJ2-7, with a possible D match to TRBD2 (5 bases). The V and J ends lost 7 bases and 2 bases respectively, with 15 bases between them. This CDR3 region has 14 residues. Germline values: CDR1 SNHLY, CDR2 FYNNEI. CDR3 region: CASIYGPSPYEQYF. The CDR3 DNA sequence: TGTGCCAGCATATACGGTCCTAGCCCCTACGAGCAGTACTTC.

V and J are TRBV5-1 and TRBJ2-4; D is uncertain. CDR1 is SGHRS, CDR2 YFSETQ, per germline. V was pared by 0 bases and J by 1 base, with 5 bases between. The CDR3 has 14 amino acids. The CDR3 DNA follows: TGCGCCAGCAGCTTGGAGGGTGCCAAAAACATTCAGTACTTC. Encoded protein: CASSLEGAKNIQYF.

This clone was counted many times. The rearrangement uses TRBV11-2 and TRBJ2-2; weak D call: TRBD1 (5 bases). This CDR3 comprises 15 residues. V gave up 1 base and J gave up 4 bases, with 10 bases separating them. CDR1 is SGHAT, CDR2 FQNNGV, per germline. The CDR3 DNA sequence: TGTGCCAGCAGCTTAGCCCAGGGTTTCACCGGGGAGCTGTTTTTT. Encoded protein: CASSLAQGFTGELFF.

The chain employs TRBV30 and TRBJ2-3; D is unclear. CDR1 GTSNPN and CDR2 SVGIG come from the germline V gene (reference sequence). V gave up 2 bases and J gave up 8 bases, with 8 bases separating them. The CDR3 covers 11 residues. CDR3 residues: CAWSPPGTQYF. DNA for the CDR3: TGTGCCTGGAGTCCACCGGGTACGCAGTATTTT.

This clone was detected once. The V and J genes are TRBV6-1 and TRBJ2-7; a possible D gene is TRBD2 (7 bases). This CDR3 has 11 amino acids. Germline V gene sequence: CDR1 MNHNS, CDR2 SASEGT. The V gene lost 8 bases and the J gene lost 10 bases, with 15 bases spanning the gap. CDR3 nucleotides: TGTGCCAGCGGGGAGGGGGGTGTTCAGTACGTC. This sequence encodes CASGEGGVQYV.

This clone was observed many times. The rearrangement links TRBV2 to TRBJ1-2, with 7 bases that match TRBD1. Per germline, CDR1 SNHLY and CDR2 FYNNEI. The CDR3 consists of 17 residues. Trimming removed 6 bases from V and 1 base from J; junction bases left unmatched: 14. The CDR3 reads CASSSSGGEAYNYGYTF. The CDR3, as DNA: TGTGCCAGCAGCTCATCAGGGGGAGAGGCTTATAACTATGGCTACACCTTC.

The chain has TRBV6-5 and TRBJ2-7, with unresolved D. Germline CDR1 reads MNHEY; CDR2 reads SVGAGI. The CDR3 spans 13 residues. V lost 0 bases and J lost 2, with 5 bases in between. Written as DNA, the CDR3 is TGTGCCAGCAGTTACTCTCCCGCCTACGAGCAGTACTTC. Translation: CASSYSPAYEQYF.

This chain uses TRBV10-3 with TRBJ2-7; 9 bases align to TRBD1. CDR3 size: 13 residues. Per the germline V gene, CDR1 is ENHRY and CDR2 is SYGVKD. V lost 11 bases, J lost 6 bases, and 11 bases stayed unmatched. DNA of the CDR3: TGTGCCGTCTCCGGGACAGGGACACCCGAGCAGTACGTC. It yields the protein CAVSGTGTPEQYV.

The sample holds a few counts of this clone. This sequence joins TRBV6-5 and TRBJ2-6; no definite D call. V was cut by 2 bases and J by 2 bases, with 7 bases left in between. This CDR3 comprises 15 residues. Germline loops: CDR1 MNHEY, CDR2 SVGAGI. CDR3 region: CASSYKATGANVLTF. CDR3 in DNA: TGTGCCAGCAGTTACAAGGCGACTGGGGCCAACGTCCTGACTTTC.

This chain joins TRBV18 and TRBJ1-4, with D uncertain. Per germline, CDR1 KGHSH and CDR2 LQKENI. The CDR3 has 15 amino acids. The V end lost 0 bases, the J end lost 4 bases, and 9 bases lay between the germline ends. CDR3 sequence (DNA): TGTGCCAGCTCACCACCGGGTGGGGATAATGAAAAACTGTTTTTT. Its protein product is CASSPPGGDNEKLFF.

V gene TRBV7-7 combines with J gene TRBJ2-3; D gene unclear. Germline V gene data show CDR1 as SSHAT and CDR2 as FNYEAQ (reference sequence). CDR3 size: 13 residues. V lost 4 bases to trimming and J lost 4 bases, with 9 bases between them. DNA for the CDR3: TGTGCCAGCAGCTCCGGCTCGCCAGATACGCAGTATTTT. It is translated as CASSSGSPDTQYF.

The rearrangement joins TRBV6-5 to TRBJ1-5; D gene unclear. V lost 7 bases to trimming and J lost 0 bases, with 10 bases between them. Germline CDR1 MNHEY, CDR2 SVGAGI. The CDR3 has 14 residues. The CDR3, as DNA: TGTGCCAGCAACCCGACCGGTAGCAATCAGCCCCAGCATTTT. Translating gives CASNPTGSNQPQHF.

In this sample, this clone turned up a few times. The chain links TRBV4-2 to TRBJ1-5; D unresolved. Per germline, CDR1 LGHNA and CDR2 YNFKEQ. This CDR3 is 16 amino acids long. V was cut by 0 bases and J by 9 bases, with 18 bases left in between. The CDR3 loop is CASSQEAAGSSGPQHF. As DNA, the CDR3 is TGTGCCAGCAGCCAAGAGGCGGCGGGATCAAGTGGGCCCCAGCATTTT.

This clone was observed a few times. CDR3 DNA sequence: TGTGCCAGCAGTGAGGGTGGCAGACCTGAAGCTTTCTTT. It is translated as CASSEGGRPEAFF. The chain has TRBV6-1 and TRBJ1-1; D is uncertain. The CDR3 totals 13 residues. Trimming shortened V by 3 bases and J by 6 bases, and 11 bases separated the two germline ends. Germline CDR1 and CDR2: MNHNS and SASEGT.

This chain joins TRBV11-2 and TRBJ2-1; D not certain. V was shortened by 2 bases and J by 10 bases, with 12 bases between the two germline ends. Germline V gene data show CDR1 as SGHAT and CDR2 as FQNNGV. The CDR3 loop spans 13 amino acids. CDR3 sequence: CASSLIMGREQFF. In DNA, the CDR3 is TGTGCCAGCAGCTTAATTATGGGTCGGGAGCAGTTCTTC.

In its sample, this clone was seen once. The gene calls are TRBV5-1 and TRBJ2-3, with TRBD2 identical over 9 bases. V was pared by 4 bases and J by 4 bases, with 19 bases of the junction left unmatched. The germline V gene has CDR1 SGHRS and CDR2 YFSETQ. The CDR3 sequence is 19 residues long. The CDR3 is CASSRGVAGAPGFADTQYF. In DNA form, the CDR3 reads TGCGCCAGCAGCCGGGGGGTAGCGGGAGCGCCGGGTTTCGCAGATACGCAGTATTTT.

This clone was seen a single time. The chain joins TRBV5-1 to TRBJ2-1; 10 nucleotides line up with TRBD2. With 4 bases clipped from V and 10 bases from J, the junction kept 14 bases outside the gene matches. The CDR3 runs 16 residues. The germline CDR1 and CDR2 sequences are SGHRS and YFSETQ. CDR3 sequence: CASSLGLAPYYWEQFF. The CDR3, as DNA: TGCGCCAGCAGCCTGGGACTAGCGCCCTATTATTGGGAGCAGTTCTTC.